The 18 T cell receptor beta chains reported below all come from one sample, sequenced in a study of cytomegalovirus exposure and HLA in healthy donors. The PCR ran on 60 Vbeta and 13 Jbeta primers. Profiled with immunoSEQ multiplex PCR; TCRdb holds only in-frame clones, not every one. The table lists roughly 120,000 clones, roughly 69% of them singletons. Sequenced sample: PBMCs. The receptor set was obtained from a woman younger than 45 in good health and CMV-seronegative.

The V and J genes are TRBV28 and TRBJ2-1; possible D gene TRBD1, 6 bases. V lost 4 bases to trimming and J lost 4 bases, with 20 bases between them. The CDR3 loop spans 17 amino acids. Per the germline V gene, CDR1 is MDHEN and CDR2 is SYDVKM. The CDR3 nucleotides read TGTGCCAGCAGTTCTAGAACGGCCAGGGGCATTTACAATGAGCAGTTCTTC. Translated: CASSSRTARGIYNEQFF.

V and J are TRBV2 and TRBJ2-1; D might be TRBD2 (6 bases). Germline CDR1 and CDR2: SNHLY and FYNNEI. The V end was cut by 2 bases, the J end by 3 bases, with 14 bases between. The CDR3 spans 16 residues. The CDR3 nucleotides read TGTGCCAGCAGTGAAAGGTCGGGACTGGGCTACAATGAGCAGTTCTTC. Amino acid sequence: CASSERSGLGYNEQFF.

CDR3 bases: TGTGCCAGCAGTGAACAGAATGAAAAACTGTTTTTT. As protein: CASSEQNEKLFF. The rearrangement uses TRBV2 and TRBJ1-4; D not resolved. V lost 2 bases, J lost 5 bases, and 3 bases lay in between. The germline CDR1 and CDR2 sequences are SNHLY and FYNNEI. The CDR3 runs 12 residues.

This clone was counted a few times. The chain is built from TRBV2 and TRBJ1-4; 9 positions match TRBD1. The V gene's germline CDR1 is SNHLY and CDR2 FYNNEI. V dropped 6 bases and J dropped 13; count of bases not matched to a gene: 9. This CDR3 has 13 residues. CDR3 protein: CASRGFDRGVLFF. The CDR3 DNA follows: TGTGCCAGCAGGGGTTTCGACAGGGGGGTACTGTTTTTT. Drawing the rest from reference TRBV2 and TRBJ1-4, the complete variable domain is EPEVTQTPSHQVTQMGQEVILRCVPISNHLYFYWYRQILGQKVEFLVSFYNNEISEKSEIFDDQFSVERPDGSNFTLKIRSTKLEDSAMYFCASRGFDRGVLFFGSGTQLSVL.

This clone was picked up a small number of times. The genes are TRBV7-2 and TRBJ2-1, with 10 bases aligning to TRBD2. The length of the CDR3 is 16 residues. In germline, CDR1 is SGHTA, CDR2 FQGNSA. V was clipped by 6 bases and J by 1 base; unmatched bases: 6. DNA of the CDR3: TGTGCCAGCAGATCCCAGACTAGCGGGTCCTACAATGAGCAGTTCTTC. The encoded protein is CASRSQTSGSYNEQFF.

The chain carries TRBV27 and TRBJ2-3, with D perhaps TRBD2 (5 bases). V lost 5 bases, J lost 5 bases, and 17 bases lay in between. This CDR3 has 15 residues. The germline V gene encodes CDR1 MNHEY and CDR2 SMNVEV (reference sequence). The CDR3 is CASSLRDLAVDTQYF. The CDR3 DNA is TGTGCCAGCAGTCTTCGGGATCTTGCGGTAGATACGCAGTATTTT.

The rearrangement uses TRBV6-5 and TRBJ2-7; TRBD2 matches 10 bases. Germline CDR1 MNHEY, CDR2 SVGAGI. With V trimmed by 2 bases and J by 2 bases, 3 bases remained unmatched. This CDR3 is built from 15 residues. The CDR3: CASSYASGSPYEQYF. CDR3 DNA: TGTGCCAGCAGTTACGCTAGCGGGAGTCCCTACGAGCAGTACTTC.

The rearrangement joins TRBV14 to TRBJ1-2; a possible D gene is TRBD1 (5 bases). CDR3 length equals 15 residues. Germline loops: CDR1 SGHDN, CDR2 FVKESK. V was pared by 2 bases and J by 0 bases, with 10 bases between. Here the CDR3 reads CASSQRDRANYGYTF. CDR3 sequence (DNA): TGTGCCAGCAGCCAACGCGACAGAGCTAACTATGGCTACACCTTC.

This chain uses TRBV14 with TRBJ1-1; D gene unclear. CDR1 is SGHDN and CDR2 is FVKESK in the germline V gene. Deletions cut 5 bases from V and 1 base from J, with 8 bases between. CDR3 length: 13 residues. The DNA for the CDR3 is TGTGCCAGCAGCGGGCAGAAGAACACTGAAGCTTTCTTT. Encoded protein: CASSGQKNTEAFF.

The J gene is TRBJ2-3, the V gene TRBV18, with 14 bases matching TRBD2. V was clipped by 9 bases and J by 2 bases; unmatched bases: 19. This CDR3 is 20 amino acids long. The germline V gene encodes CDR1 KGHSH and CDR2 LQKENI. The CDR3 bases are TGTGCCAGATGGACTAGCGGGAGGCTACAAGGCAAAATAACCACAGATACGCAGTATTTT. Residues: CARWTSGRLQGKITTDTQYF. The entire variable domain, with the rest obtained from reference TRBV18 and TRBJ2-3, is as follows: NAGVMQNPRHLVRRRGQEARLRCSPMKGHSHVYWYRQLPEEGLKFMVYLQKENIIDESGMPKERFSAEFPKEGPSILRIQQVVRGDSAAYFCARWTSGRLQGKITTDTQYFGPGTRLTVL.

This sequence joins TRBV6-1 and TRBJ1-1; D is ambiguous. Germline V gene sequence: CDR1 MNHNS, CDR2 SASEGT. The CDR3 totals 13 residues. Trimming removed 2 bases at V and 1 base at J, with 5 bases between. CDR3 nucleotides: TGTGCCAGCAGTGAACCTTGGAACACTGAAGCTTTCTTT. Protein sequence: CASSEPWNTEAFF.

The gene calls are TRBV28 and TRBJ1-2, with TRBD1 matching over 7 bases. J lost 3 bases, V lost 6 bases, and 10 bases had no gene match. The CDR3 has 15 amino acids. CDR1 MDHEN and CDR2 SYDVKM come from the germline V gene. The CDR3 region has the DNA TGTGCCAGCAGCTACACCGGACAGGATCACTATGGCTACACCTTC. Its protein is CASSYTGQDHYGYTF.

The V gene is TRBV5-1, the J gene TRBJ2-2; D is perhaps TRBD2 (6 bases). V dropped 5 bases and J dropped 0 bases, with 11 bases sitting between them. CDR3 length: 15 residues. The V gene's germline CDR1 is SGHRS and CDR2 YFSETQ. The CDR3 DNA reads as TGCGCCAGCAGATCAGCGGGCGCGAACACCGGGGAGCTGTTTTTT. Protein sequence: CASRSAGANTGELFF.

The chain is built from TRBV30 and TRBJ2-1; 9 nucleotides line up with TRBD2. Unmatched junction bases numbered 8, after V lost 3 bases and J lost 5 bases. This CDR3 has 15 amino acids. Germline V gives CDR1 GTSNPN, CDR2 SVGIG (reference sequence). CDR3 residues: CAWSPGLAGNNEQFF. CDR3 DNA sequence: TGTGCCTGGAGCCCGGGGCTAGCGGGGAACAATGAGCAGTTCTTC.

The CDR3 coding sequence is TGTGCCAGCATTTTAGGGGAGAACACTGAAGCTTTCTTT. Amino acid sequence: CASILGENTEAFF. The V and J genes are TRBV2 and TRBJ1-1, with a possible D match to TRBD1 (5 bases). The germline CDR1 and CDR2 sequences are SNHLY and FYNNEI. Trimming pared 7 bases from V and 1 base from J, leaving 10 bases between. The length of the CDR3 is 13 residues.

Written as DNA, the CDR3 is TGCGCCAGCACTACTCGAGGGGGTGAGAACACTGAAGCTTTCTTT. This codes for CASTTRGGENTEAFF. The chain uses TRBV5-1 and TRBJ1-1; perhaps TRBD1 as D (6 bases). The germline gives CDR1 SGHRS, CDR2 YFSETQ. With 6 bases removed from V and 1 base from J, the gap between germline ends came to 16 bases. The CDR3 is 15 amino acids.

This clone has just a few counts. The gene calls are TRBV10-3 and TRBJ1-1, with D tentatively TRBD1 (5 bases). Germline V gene sequence: CDR1 ENHRY, CDR2 SYGVKD. CDR3 length equals 13 residues. Trimming cost V 4 bases and J 0 bases, with 6 bases left between them. Here the CDR3 reads CAISAGVNTEAFF. The CDR3 bases are TGTGCCATCAGTGCGGGGGTGAACACTGAAGCTTTCTTT.

This clone was seen only a few times. The V and J genes are TRBV6-6 and TRBJ1-2, with 7 bases fitting TRBD1. The CDR3 has 15 amino acids. Germline CDR1 is MNHNY and CDR2 is SVGAGI (reference sequence). The V gene end was trimmed by 1 base and the J gene end by 7 bases; junction bases not matched to a gene: 9. In DNA form, the CDR3 reads TGTGCCAGCAGTTACTTAGCCAGGGACAGTGGTGGCTACACCTTC. Residues: CASSYLARDSGGYTF.